This TCR beta chain was captured by sequencing in a study of beta chain features in type 1 diabetes. The authors reverse transcribed all of the isolated RNA, so sequencing captured expressed TCRB transcripts. It was found that naive, central memory and regulatory T cell samples averaged about 4 million reads. Profiling relied on immunoSEQ multiplex PCR, and the TCRdb table lists in-frame clones only, not all of them. The repertoire consists of about 240,000 clones, with more than 11% occurring once and the leading ten covering just under 0.02%. Concerning this clone itself: Its antigen is unknown.

Via the markers CD45RO/CCR7/CD25/CD127/CD95/CD27, stem cell-like memory, regulatory, central memory and naive CD4+ cells were sorted. Sorted populations all had greater than 95% purity. This CDR3 is 15 amino acids long. Germline V CDR1 and CDR2: SGHTA, FQGNSA. V lost 5 bases and J lost 1; bases outside the gene matches: 4. General study findings and limits: When Type 1 diabetes patients were examined, their TCRB CDR3s proved moderately but significantly shorter in all four CD4+ subsets. PCR might favor shorter templates, equally in patients and controls.

The rearrangement uses TRBV7-2 and TRBJ2-1; TRBD2 matches 8 bases. Sequenced input: naive CD4+ T cells from blood. The clonotype was recovered from a man under 40 with type 1 diabetes. CDR3 residues: CASSTPSGSYNEQFF. The CDR3 DNA sequence: TGTGCCAGCAGCACACCTAGCGGGTCCTACAATGAGCAGTTCTTC.